A selection of T cell receptor beta chains follows, all from one sample in a study of OX40 agonist ivuxolimab in advanced cancers. TCRdb keeps only in-frame clones here, not all; method: immunoSEQ multiplex PCR. The table includes over 90,000 clones, 86% detected once. Here the sequenced sample was CD4+ or CD8+ T cells sorted from blood, taken in a trial of the OX40 agonist ivuxolimab. Every receptor here comes from an adult with an advanced solid tumor such as melanoma, head and neck, liver or kidney cancer. CDR3s include the opening cysteine and the closing phenylalanine or tryptophan. D genes are given only for firm matches. Expanded clones get a size class; other rows say once, few or many, or leave the size out.

v_gene,j_gene,d_gene,abundance,len,CDR3aa,CDR3nt
TRBV6-6,TRBJ2-7,TRBD2,.,15,CASSLTDSGGYEQYF,TGTGCCAGCAGCCTAACTGATAGCGGGGGCTACGAGCAGTACTTC
TRBV28,TRBJ2-3,TRBD1,.,14,CASRRQGASDTQYF,TGTGCCAGCAGGAGACAGGGGGCGTCAGATACGCAGTATTTT
TRBV5-6,TRBJ2-3,TRBD2,.,17,CASSLRLAGGPGDTQYF,TGTGCCAGCAGCTTGCGGCTAGCGGGAGGGCCTGGAGATACGCAGTATTTT
TRBV28,TRBJ1-2,TRBD1,.,15,CASSFPTGGGYGYTF,TGTGCCAGCAGTTTCCCAACAGGGGGCGGCTATGGCTACACCTTC
TRBV13,TRBJ2-2,.,.,16,CASRLPGTSNTGELFF,TGTGCCAGCAGGCTTCCCGGGACCTCGAACACCGGGGAGCTGTTTTTT
TRBV5-5,TRBJ1-5,.,.,13,CASSMEGGQPQHF,TGTGCCAGCAGCATGGAGGGTGGTCAGCCCCAGCATTTT
TRBV7-3,TRBJ2-7,.,.,13,CASSLAETYEQYF,TGTGCCAGCAGCTTAGCGGAGACCTACGAGCAGTACTTC
TRBV29-1,TRBJ1-4,.,.,13,CSVEVSRSGKLFF,TGCAGCGTTGAAGTAAGCAGATCCGGCAAACTGTTTTTT
TRBV19,TRBJ1-4,.,.,13,CATLGVRGEKLFF,TGTGCCACCCTTGGGGTAAGGGGGGAAAAACTGTTTTTT
TRBV29-1,TRBJ2-2,TRBD2,.,14,CSVAAGANTGELFF,TGCAGCGTTGCAGCGGGGGCGAACACCGGGGAGCTGTTTTTT
TRBV5-1,TRBJ2-3,.,.,16,CASSPSGSASTDTQYF,TGCGCCAGCAGCCCGTCAGGGTCGGCGAGCACAGATACGCAGTATTTT
TRBV11-3,TRBJ2-1,TRBD2,.,19,CASSLVADSGGHSYNEQFF,TGTGCCAGCAGCTTAGTAGCGGATAGCGGGGGGCACTCCTACAATGAGCAGTTCTTC
TRBV27,TRBJ2-7,TRBD2,.,14,CASSFRREINEQYF,TGTGCCAGCAGTTTTCGGCGGGAGATCAACGAGCAGTACTTC
TRBV6-6,TRBJ2-5,.,.,11,CASSTQETQYF,TGTGCCAGCAGTACGCAAGAGACCCAGTACTTC
TRBV5-5,TRBJ1-1,.,.,14,CASSLEVGGTEAFF,TGTGCCAGCAGCTTGGAAGTAGGGGGCACTGAAGCTTTCTTT
TRBV28,TRBJ1-2,TRBD1,few,15,CASSAGGTSRYGYTF,TGTGCCAGCAGTGCAGGGGGCACTTCTCGATATGGCTACACCTTC
TRBV11-3,TRBJ1-2,TRBD1,.,16,CASSKGGTGDIYGYTF,TGTGCCAGCAGCAAAGGCGGGACAGGGGACATTTATGGCTACACCTTC
TRBV11-2,TRBJ2-1,.,once,16,CASSSNLDISYNEQFF,TGTGCCAGCAGCTCGAACCTAGATATCTCCTACAATGAGCAGTTCTTC
TRBV15,TRBJ2-1,TRBD2,.,16,CATSPMRVAGSNEQFF,TGTGCCACCAGCCCGATGAGGGTAGCGGGCTCAAATGAGCAGTTCTTC
TRBV7-9,TRBJ2-1,.,.,13,CASSLILYNEQFF,TGTGCCAGCAGCTTAATTCTCTACAATGAGCAGTTCTTC
TRBV28,TRBJ2-3,.,.,16,CASSRTWGSLTDTQYF,TGTGCCAGCAGCCGAACCTGGGGGAGCCTCACAGATACGCAGTATTTT
TRBV19,TRBJ2-3,.,.,13,CASSIASTDTQYF,TGTGCCAGTAGTATCGCAAGCACAGATACGCAGTATTTT
TRBV5-1,TRBJ2-3,.,.,15,CASSPDAVRADTQYF,TGCGCCAGCAGCCCGGACGCGGTGAGGGCAGATACGCAGTATTTT
TRBV6-1,TRBJ1-2,.,.,13,CASSQGRNYGYTF,TGTGCCAGCAGTCAAGGGCGGAACTATGGCTACACCTTC
TRBV10-2,TRBJ2-5,TRBD1,.,17,CASSGTGGAPIGETQYF,TGCGCCAGCAGTGGGACAGGGGGCGCCCCTATAGGGGAGACCCAGTACTTC
TRBV10-2,TRBJ2-1,.,.,15,CASTQLGISYNEQFF,TGCGCCAGCACTCAACTGGGGATATCCTACAATGAGCAGTTCTTC
TRBV27,TRBJ1-1,.,.,15,CASSPLTGMYTEAFF,TGTGCCAGCAGTCCATTGACAGGAATGTACACTGAAGCTTTCTTT
TRBV4-1,TRBJ1-4,TRBD1,.,17,CASSQDPRQGSSEKLFF,TGCGCCAGCAGCCAAGATCCCAGACAGGGCTCGAGTGAAAAACTGTTTTTT
TRBV7-9,TRBJ1-1,TRBD1,.,15,CASSLEQGRGTEAFF,TGTGCCAGCAGCCTCGAACAGGGGCGCGGGACTGAAGCTTTCTTT
TRBV7-9,TRBJ1-1,.,.,14,CASSLGLSNTEAFF,TGTGCCAGCTCCCTAGGACTCTCGAACACTGAAGCTTTCTTT
TRBV28,TRBJ1-3,.,.,12,CASSLPGNTIYF,TGTGCCAGCAGTCTTCCGGGAAACACCATATATTTT
TRBV4-1,TRBJ1-4,.,.,17,CASSQEAGSQFNEKLFF,TGCGCCAGCAGCCAAGAAGCGGGTAGCCAGTTTAATGAAAAACTGTTTTTT
TRBV29-1,TRBJ2-5,TRBD2,.,15,CSVERGTSLQETQYF,TGCAGCGTTGAAAGGGGGACTAGCCTCCAAGAGACCCAGTACTTC
TRBV23-1,TRBJ2-3,.,.,16,CASTPRRRDSTDTQYF,TGCGCCAGCACCCCCAGGCGGAGGGATAGCACAGATACGCAGTATTTT
TRBV6-6,TRBJ1-6,TRBD1,.,14,CASKAGTVNSPLHF,TGTGCCAGCAAGGCCGGGACAGTTAATTCACCCCTCCACTTT
TRBV9,TRBJ2-7,.,.,11,CASLKYYEQYF,TGTGCCAGCCTTAAGTATTACGAGCAGTACTTC
TRBV7-2,TRBJ2-1,.,.,12,CASTLHGGEQFF,TGTGCCAGCACGCTTCACGGGGGTGAGCAGTTCTTC
TRBV2,TRBJ1-5,TRBD1,.,14,CASNRGESNQPQHF,TGTGCCAGCAACAGGGGAGAGAGCAATCAGCCCCAGCATTTT
TRBV19,TRBJ2-2,TRBD1,.,14,CASRGQRNTGELFF,TGTGCCAGTAGGGGACAGAGGAACACCGGGGAGCTGTTTTTT
TRBV2,TRBJ1-1,TRBD1,.,15,CASSKTGTVNTEAFF,TGTGCCAGCAGTAAAACCGGGACAGTGAACACTGAAGCTTTCTTT
TRBV27,TRBJ2-7,TRBD1,.,15,CASSSLGTELYEQYF,TGTGCCAGCAGTTCCCTCGGGACAGAGCTTTACGAGCAGTACTTC
TRBV28,TRBJ2-7,.,.,13,CASSLNSPYEQYF,TGTGCCAGCAGTTTAAACAGTCCCTACGAGCAGTACTTC
TRBV13,TRBJ1-1,.,.,14,CASSFGILNTEAFF,TGTGCCAGCAGCTTCGGAATTCTGAACACTGAAGCTTTCTTT
TRBV25-1,TRBJ2-7,TRBD2,.,18,CASSELGAGSGRSYEQYF,TGTGCCAGCAGTGAATTAGGGGCGGGTAGCGGGAGATCCTACGAGCAGTACTTC
TRBV14,TRBJ2-5,.,.,15,CASSQGASVGETQYF,TGTGCCAGCAGCCAAGGCGCTAGCGTAGGAGAGACCCAGTACTTC